The sequence of this T cell receptor (beta chain) was determined in a study of blood T cell repertoires in COVID-19. Study-wide background: The samples span acute and convalescent COVID-19 from the United States, Italy and Spain.

Under the authors' procedure: Amplification of reference gene primers was used by the study to estimate nucleated cell counts. The data were produced by immunoSEQ multiplex PCR, yet TCRdb's version contains in-frame clones alone and is incomplete. V and J calls and clone size come straight from that table; D and trimming were deduced from the DNA. Of 150,000 to 200,000 clones in the sample, about 88% were seen once. The ends lost 4 bases at V and 5 bases at J; junction bases unmatched: 6. The germline gives CDR1 KGHSH, CDR2 LQKENI. The CDR3 spans 15 residues. This receptor was obtained from a woman of 80 years or more in a cohort sampled during active or convalescent COVID-19. The chain joins TRBV18 to TRBJ2-5; 11 nucleotides agree with TRBD1. The sequenced sample consisted of peripheral blood. The CDR3 DNA reads as TGTGCCAGCTCACGCCTCGGACAGGGGGCCGAGACCCAGTACTTC. This codes for CASSRLGQGAETQYF.